This T cell receptor (beta chain) was sequenced during a study of OX40 agonist ivuxolimab in advanced cancers. Study-level findings and limits: People who partly responded at 0.1-3.0 mg/kg had some of the least clonal expansion seen. Expanded clones belonging to CD8+ T cells outnumbered, on average, those of CD4+. What antigens the expanded peripheral T cells recognized was never established.

About this clone itself: Its target is unknown.

Sequenced by immunoSEQ multiplex PCR; TCRdb stores in-frame clones only, minus some. The sample lists 90,000 to 100,000 clones, 70% to 85% occurring once. Germline V CDR1 and CDR2: SGHRS, YFSETQ. V was clipped by 4 bases and J by 3 bases, with 5 bases between them. This CDR3 spans 13 amino acids. V usage is TRBV5-1 and J usage is TRBJ1-6, with D unclear. The sample here was CD4+ or CD8+ T cells sorted from blood, taken in a trial of the OX40 agonist ivuxolimab. This receptor was obtained from an adult with an advanced solid tumor such as melanoma, head and neck, liver or kidney cancer. The CDR3: CASSISYNSPLHF. DNA of the CDR3: TGCGCCAGCAGCATAAGCTATAATTCACCCCTCCACTTT.